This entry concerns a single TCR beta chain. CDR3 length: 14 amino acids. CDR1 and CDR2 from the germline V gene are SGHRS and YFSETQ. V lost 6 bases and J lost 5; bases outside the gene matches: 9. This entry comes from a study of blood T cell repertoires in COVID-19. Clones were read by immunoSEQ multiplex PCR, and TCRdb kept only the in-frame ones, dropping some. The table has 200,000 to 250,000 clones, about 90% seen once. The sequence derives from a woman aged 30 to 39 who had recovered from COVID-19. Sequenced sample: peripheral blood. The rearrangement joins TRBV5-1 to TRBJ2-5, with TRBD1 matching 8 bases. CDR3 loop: CASTEPGGGETQYF. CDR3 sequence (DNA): TGCGCCAGCACCGAACCAGGGGGCGGGGAGACCCAGTACTTC.